What follows describes a single T cell receptor beta chain. This clone was seen a handful of times. This receptor's antigen is unknown. The record has no base qualities; no much larger clone is one base away. This specimen comes from a study of CD8+ T cells in alopecia areata (dated by TCRdb to the late 2010s). In terms of the full investigation: The treated patients, all with moderate-to-severe alopecia areata, were enrolled in an open-label pilot trial of oral tofacitinib given at 5 to 10 mg twice daily. Patients received tofacitinib for 6 to 18 months and were then followed off drug for 6 months to check for delayed response and recurrence. Disease severity in treated patients was measured with the SALT score, which quantifies the percentage of affected scalp surface area. High-throughput TCRbeta sequencing was used to examine T cell clonal expansion in alopecia areata in both the C3H/HeJ mouse model and human patients. Human TCRbeta sequencing covered scalp tissue and sorted CD4+ and CD8+ peripheral blood T cells from patchy and totalis/universalis alopecia areata patients and healthy controls. Tofacitinib-treated patients had biopsies at baseline and at 4 and 24 weeks of treatment, with a later scalp biopsy in several patients. Scalp clonality was compared across normal scalp (n=4), patchy alopecia areata scalp (n=8), and alopecia totalis/universalis scalp (n=8). The RNA source kit depended on sample type: the PAXgene miRNA kit for fixed scalp, the miRNeasy kit for PBMCs, and the RNeasy kit for mouse skin. immunoSEQ multiplex PCR using 35 Vbeta forward primers and 13 Jbeta reverse primers was used to amplify TCRbeta CDR3 regions.

CDR1 is given as SGHAT and CDR2 as FQDESV, both from the germline V gene (reference sequence). Compared with germline, V lacks 5 bases and J lacks 2 bases; bases without a gene match: 3. The CDR3 runs 15 residues from the cysteine to the phenylalanine. CDR3 DNA only is kept here, 45 bases in frame from base 1. Reading the label with the study, this specimen's time point is: 20 to 30 weeks on oral tofacitinib. This specimen's treatment or condition label, per the study, means: oral pan-JAK inhibitor, 5-10 mg twice daily. Lesional scalp punch biopsies and peripheral blood were obtained from alopecia areata patients. PBMCs were separated by density centrifugation and stained for CD3, CD4 and CD8, after which CD4+ and CD8+ T cells were sorted on a FACSAria. Library prep was done by the immunoSEQ multiplex PCR assay. RNA was extracted from all samples and reverse transcribed into cDNA as template for TCR sequencing. SuperScript III was used for first-strand cDNA synthesis, primed with a 2:1 mix of oligo-dT and random hexamers. A synthetic immune receptor repertoire was used to assess amplification bias, and residual bias was removed computationally. As for the original processing: Raw reads were preprocessed to remove errors, and CDR3 was defined according to IMGT conventions as the region from the conserved cysteine to phenylalanine. Clonality was computed by normalizing Shannon entropy by log2 of the number of productive unique TCRs and subtracting the result from 1. CD4 or CD8 identity of scalp clones was inferred by cross-referencing scalp TCRbeta sequences with sorted blood CD4 and CD8 repertoires. TCRdb limited this immuneACCESS table to in-frame rearrangements with V and J called. A share of clones is missing; checked studies link under half to unresolved V genes, and the rest is unexplained. The V and J calls and clone size come from that table; D and trimming were worked out from the DNA. This sample holds around 200,000 clones; about 60% were observed only once. 10% to 15% of the sample is held by the ten biggest clonotypes.

Overall results and qualifications from the work: Unlike mouse skin, which is dominated by gammadelta T cells, normal human skin has resident alphabeta T cells that are also sequenced, and this complicates analysis of the scalp TCR repertoire. The treated cohort was small, with a single nonresponder, so links between baseline CD8+ expansion and response need larger studies. Compared with normal scalp, lesional scalp, particularly in alopecia totalis/universalis, had higher clonality and more expanded CD8+ clones, which suggests antigenic drive. Tofacitinib significantly lowered scalp clonality and the number of expanded CD8+ clones among the top 100 scalp clones. Shared TCR sequences between patients were less evident than in mice, which may be partly attributable to HLA diversity in the patient population. Many expanded lesional clones were found to persist in scalp and blood during tofacitinib treatment, and relapse after treatment cessation may be partly explained by this persistence.

Recombination linked TRBV11-1 to TRBJ2-1, and TRBD1 aligns with 10 junction nucleotides. Sequencing used CD8+ T cells sorted from blood, obtained at week 24, from a patient treated with tofacitinib. The origin of this receptor is a human donor with alopecia areata. The CDR3: CASSPGTGAYNEQFF. Here is the DNA: TGTGCCAGCAGCCCCGGGACAGGGGCCTACAATGAGCAGTTCTTC.